This T cell receptor (beta chain) was observed in a study of blood T cell repertoires in COVID-19 (TCRdb year 2020). Regarding the research as a whole: Collaborator samples came from the United States, Italy and Spain and covered acute and convalescent phases of COVID-19. Samples were obtained from the ongoing ImmuneRACE study (first 160 participants) and from 950 to 1,500 subjects provided by 6 global collaborators. The material from the prospective study consisted of cDNA or gDNA derived from T cells, B-cell-depleted T cells, or PBMCs. The repertoires were made available in a free public database intended to serve as a resource for research on the immune response to SARS-CoV-2. The sample metadata nearly always contained a de-identified subject ID, COVID-19 status, age in years and sex. The dataset comprised deeply sampled blood TCRbeta repertoires from subjects exposed to, actively infected with, or recovered from COVID-19. Where HLA class I and class II types were available, the types were taken from metadata supplied by the sample provider, not from assay-based typing. The investigation overall reported the following: Clinical and demographic metadata were provided uncurated, with the amount varying by source and participant.

V sheds 2 bases and J sheds 3 bases, leaving 11 bases between their ends. Looking up the germline V gene yields CDR1 SGHVS and CDR2 FQNEAQ. Taken from cysteine to phenylalanine, the CDR3 has 14 residues. The CDR3 DNA has 42 bases and is translated from base 1. With respect to this clone: Its cognate antigen has yet to be identified. No much larger clone is present one base from it, and per-base qualities are unavailable.

The immunoSEQ Assay, a bias-controlled multiplex PCR, was used to amplify TCRbeta CDR3 regions from genomic DNA. Processing in the source paper ran as follows. Nucleated cell counts per sample were estimated from amplification of reference gene primers within the assay. To quantify the absolute abundance of each unique TCRbeta CDR3 rearrangement, sequence reads were collapsed and filtered. For each sample, productive Simpson clonality was calculated as the square root of Simpson's diversity index over productive rearrangements. TCRdb carries this immuneACCESS record with in-frame sequences only. Its versions omit some clonotypes, under half of them owing to an unresolved V gene in the studies checked, with the rest unexplained. V and J calls plus clone size are reproduced from that table; the DNA served to infer D and trimming. Across this sample there are about 410,000 clones, with roughly 90% seen only once. Of the sample, roughly 1.6% falls within the top ten clones.

One collaborating source in Seattle enrolled patients while the patients were actively infected and followed the patients over time throughout the course of disease. Each collaborating institution followed its own protocols to collect whole blood in K2EDTA tubes. For TCRbeta analysis, collaborators shipped samples as frozen whole blood, isolated PBMCs, or DNA extracted from either of those sample types. The sequencing sample was made of peripheral blood. The chain uses TRBV7-8 and TRBJ2-7, and perhaps TRBD2 as D gene, on 6 matching bases. This sequence was found in a woman between 40 and 55 years old with COVID-19, enrolled during active disease. The nucleotide sequence is TGTGCCAGCAGCTTAAGTGGGGGGAACTACGAGCAGTACTTC. Translated, it reads CASSLSGGNYEQYF.